This TCR beta chain was observed in a study of blood T cell repertoires in COVID-19. Study information: Samples representing acute and convalescent COVID-19 were sourced from the United States, Italy and Spain. T cells, B-cell-depleted T cells, or PBMCs provided the cDNA or gDNA that served as material.

Trimming stripped 4 bases from V and 5 bases from J, with 14 bases between. CDR1 and CDR2 from the germline V gene are SGDLS and YYNGEE. This CDR3 is built from 14 residues. This clone is a singleton in its sample. Participants spanned ages about 18 to 90 years and resided in around 25 US areas. In the source study's methods: Amplified reference gene primers provided the basis for estimating nucleated cell counts. This table comes from immunoSEQ multiplex PCR, and its TCRdb copy is limited to in-frame clones, with some not included. D and trimming come from the DNA, and the V and J calls and clone size come from that table. Of some 400,000 clones listed, approximately 92% were seen once; the top ten hold 1.1%.

The receptor was derived from a man aged 25 to 45 who had recovered from COVID-19. Sequenced input: PBMCs or T cells enriched from blood (not recorded which). The chain uses TRBV9 and TRBJ2-3, with a weak D call TRBD1 (6 bases). CDR3 nucleotides: TGTGCCAGCAGCTCACAGGGAGTCCAAGATACGCAGTATTTT. Amino acid sequence: CASSSQGVQDTQYF.